Below, 29 T cell receptor beta chains from the same sample are listed, as sequenced in a study of vaccination effects on CD4 cells after COVID-19. The ViraFEST assay expanded antigen-specific CD4+ T cells with viral peptide pools before sequencing. Once cultured for roughly ten days, the cells underwent separation to obtain CD4+ T cells. Nucleocapsid antibodies stayed negative before and after vaccination, showing no earlier SARS-CoV-2 infection. Assay used: immunoSEQ multiplex PCR; TCRdb lists only in-frame clones, some missing. The profile shows about 43,000 clones, around 78% of them singletons. Their target antigens are unknown. Sequenced material: CD4+ T cells from PBMCs cultured with SARS-CoV-2 spike peptides, taken before COVID-19 vaccination. The receptors stem from a human donor who received a COVID-19 vaccine.

V gene TRBV24-1 combines with J gene TRBJ1-1; 8 nucleotides agree with TRBD1. Germline CDR1 and CDR2: KGHDR and SFDVKD. Unmatched junction bases numbered 12, after V lost 7 bases and J lost 6 bases. The CDR3 has 15 residues. This chain's CDR3 is CATSDTGGGRAEAFF. The CDR3 coding sequence is TGTGCCACCAGCGATACAGGGGGGGGGAGGGCTGAAGCTTTCTTT.

The J gene is TRBJ2-5, the V gene TRBV30; 8 bases are shared with TRBD2. The J segment lost 2 bases and the V segment lost 2 bases, leaving 4 bases of the junction unmatched. The CDR3 extends over 14 amino acids. In germline, CDR1 is GTSNPN, CDR2 SVGIG (reference sequence). The CDR3 here is CAWSRGGTQETQYF. The CDR3 region has the DNA TGTGCCTGGAGTCGGGGGGGCACTCAAGAGACCCAGTACTTC.

The chain links TRBV6-5 to TRBJ2-2; 9 positions match TRBD2. With 5 bases clipped from V and 5 bases from J, the junction kept 6 bases outside the gene matches. Germline V gives CDR1 MNHEY, CDR2 SVGAGI. The CDR3 has 15 amino acids. The CDR3 region is CASSLGLAPTGELFF. DNA for the CDR3: TGTGCCAGCAGTCTAGGACTAGCGCCGACCGGGGAGCTGTTTTTT.

V usage is TRBV5-1 and J usage is TRBJ2-3, with a weak D call TRBD2 (7 bases). From germline, CDR1 is SGHRS and CDR2 YFSETQ. The germline V and J ends were trimmed by 1 base and 5 bases, with 20 bases remaining between them. The CDR3 runs 17 residues. CDR3 sequence: CASSLMGRGGPIDTQYF. The DNA of the CDR3 is TGCGCCAGCAGCTTGATGGGGAGGGGGGGGCCAATAGATACGCAGTATTTT.

The CDR3: CASSYSMGSGGHEQYV. The CDR3 DNA sequence: TGTGCCAGCAGTTACTCGATGGGGTCAGGGGGCCACGAGCAGTACGTC. The rearrangement joins TRBV6-2 or TRBV6-3 to TRBJ2-7, with 8 bases matching TRBD1. Unmatched junction bases numbered 9, after V lost 0 bases and J lost 5 bases. CDR3 size: 16 residues. The germline gives CDR1 MNHEY, CDR2 SVGEGT.

This clone occurred a few times. The genes are TRBV5-1 and TRBJ2-5, with D possibly TRBD1 on 5 matching bases. The CDR3 extends over 15 amino acids. From germline, CDR1 is SGHRS and CDR2 YFSETQ. The ends were cut back, 0 bases at V and 5 bases at J, with 14 bases in the middle. CDR3 loop: CASSLVLGDIETQYF. The CDR3 coding sequence is TGCGCCAGCAGCTTGGTTTTAGGGGATATCGAGACCCAGTACTTC.

The rearrangement uses TRBV7-3 and TRBJ2-1, with 8 bases aligning to TRBD1. CDR3 length: 16 residues. V lost 5 bases to trimming and J lost 3 bases; unmatched junction nucleotides: 9. Germline assignment: CDR1 SGHTA and CDR2 FQGTGA. CDR3 bases: TGTGCCAGCAGCGTCCACAGGACAGGGATCTACAATGAGCAGTTCTTC. Amino acids: CASSVHRTGIYNEQFF.

The J gene is TRBJ1-3, the V gene TRBV30; no definite D call. V lost 1 base and J 0 bases, leaving 7 bases between the germline ends. Germline CDR1 is GTSNPN and CDR2 is SVGIG (reference sequence). The CDR3 is 14 residues long. The CDR3 DNA reads TGTGCCTGGAGTGAGACGGGCTCTGGAAACACCATATATTTT. It encodes CAWSETGSGNTIYF.

This chain joins TRBV5-1 and TRBJ1-2, with 7 bases lining up with TRBD1. The CDR3 is made up of 13 amino acids. Germline CDR1 and CDR2: SGHRS and YFSETQ. J was trimmed by 8 bases and V by 1 base; bases with no gene match: 5. CDR3 coding DNA: TGCGCCAGCAGCTTGAGACAGGGAGGAGGCTACACCTTC. Protein product: CASSLRQGGGYTF.

This chain links TRBV28 with TRBJ2-7; TRBD2 agrees at 13 bases. Germline CDR1 reads MDHEN; CDR2 reads SYDVKM. Trimming took 1 base from V and 8 from J; bases not matched to a gene: 5. CDR3 length: 15 residues. This CDR3 reads CASSLSGTSGAKQYV. As DNA, the CDR3 is TGTGCCAGCAGTTTATCCGGGACTAGCGGGGCAAAGCAGTACGTC.

The rearrangement links TRBV27 to TRBJ1-4; the D is unclear. Trimming stripped 5 bases from V and 1 base from J, with 14 bases between. CDR3 size: 16 residues. Germline V gene sequence: CDR1 MNHEY, CDR2 SMNVEV (reference sequence). The CDR3 DNA sequence: TGTGCCAGCAGTCCCGCCCCGGGGTTAACTAATGAAAAACTGTTTTTT. This gives the protein CASSPAPGLTNEKLFF.

The chain is built from TRBV5-1 and TRBJ2-3; D remains unclear. Germline lookup yields CDR1 SGHRS and CDR2 YFSETQ. V was clipped by 0 bases and J by 5 bases, with 7 bases between them. The CDR3 runs 13 residues. This CDR3 is CASSLGRLDTQYF. CDR3 nucleotide sequence: TGCGCCAGCAGCTTGGGGCGGTTAGATACGCAGTATTTT.

The J gene is TRBJ2-5, the V gene TRBV2; D uncertain. The CDR3 has 10 amino acids. Germline-derived CDR1 and CDR2 are SNHLY and FYNNEI. The V end lost 1 base, the J end lost 6 bases, and 0 bases lay between the germline ends. The CDR3 spells CASSEETQYF. In nucleotides, the CDR3 is TGTGCCAGCAGTGAAGAGACCCAGTACTTC.

This sequence joins TRBV27 and TRBJ1-6, with D unclear. The germline V gene encodes CDR1 MNHEY and CDR2 SMNVEV (reference sequence). V was trimmed by 7 bases and J by 4 bases, leaving 11 bases between them. The length of the CDR3 is 14 residues. The CDR3 DNA reads as TGTGCCAGCAAATTGGACCGGTATAATTCACCCCTCCACTTT. Translating it yields CASKLDRYNSPLHF.

Only a few counts were recorded for this clone. The rearrangement joins TRBV29-1 to TRBJ1-1, with TRBD1 identical over 7 bases. V gave up 3 bases and J gave up 6 bases; unmatched junction bases: 10. Looked up from germline, CDR1 is SQVTM and CDR2 is ANQGSEA. The CDR3 contains 14 residues. The CDR3 nucleotides are TGCAGCGTTGACATCCTGACAGGGAGCCCTGAAGCTTTCTTT. This encodes CSVDILTGSPEAFF.

This clone has a handful of counts. The chain recombines TRBV4-1 with TRBJ1-4; no reliable D call. CDR1 MGHRA and CDR2 YSYEKL come from the germline V gene. CDR3 length: 13 residues. V was pared by 0 bases and J by 8 bases, with 7 bases between. For the CDR3, the DNA is TGCGCCAGCAGCCAAGACGGAGTGGAAAAACTGTTTTTT. This encodes CASSQDGVEKLFF.

This chain joins TRBV30 and TRBJ1-1; 7 bases match TRBD1. The V gene end was trimmed by 2 bases and the J gene end by 7 bases; junction bases not matched to a gene: 13. The CDR3 runs to 15 residues. Germline V lookup: CDR1 GTSNPN, CDR2 SVGIG (reference sequence). CDR3 DNA: TGTGCCTGGAGTCTTTGGACAGGAGGTTCGGGTGAAGCTTTCTTT. Protein: CAWSLWTGGSGEAFF. The variable domain in full, with the rest retrieved from reference TRBV30 and TRBJ1-1, is SQTIHQWPATLVQPVGSPLSLECTVEGTSNPNLYWYRQAAGRGLQLLFYSVGIGQISSEVPQNLSASRPQDRQFILSSKKLLLSDSGFYLCAWSLWTGGSGEAFFGQGTRLTVV.

CDR3 protein: CASSDAGPSTDTQYF. DNA for the CDR3: TGTGCCAGCAGCGACGCAGGGCCTAGCACAGATACGCAGTATTTT. This sequence joins TRBV6-5 and TRBJ2-3, with D possibly being TRBD1 (5 bases). CDR1 and CDR2 from the germline V gene are MNHEY and SVGAGI. The germline V and J ends were trimmed by 6 bases and 0 bases, with 13 bases remaining between them. CDR3 length: 15 amino acids.

This chain links TRBV6-5 with TRBJ2-1; perhaps D is TRBD1 or TRBD2 (5 bases each). Trimming pared 5 bases from V and 0 bases from J, leaving 11 bases between. Germline V lookup: CDR1 MNHEY, CDR2 SVGAGI. This CDR3 region has 15 residues. Here the CDR3 reads CASSPRGRSYNEQFF. DNA for the CDR3: TGTGCCAGCAGTCCGAGGGGCCGCTCCTACAATGAGCAGTTCTTC.

The V gene is TRBV29-1, the J gene TRBJ2-3, with TRBD1 matching 8 bases. The germline V gene has CDR1 SQVTM and CDR2 ANQGSEA. CDR3 length: 14 residues. Trimming removed 6 bases from V and 5 bases from J; junction bases left unmatched: 10. The CDR3 nucleotides are TGCAGCGTCCCAAGGCAGGGGGCCGGAGATACGCAGTATTTT. Amino acids: CSVPRQGAGDTQYF.

This rearrangement joins TRBV4-1 to TRBJ2-1, with 9 nucleotides matching TRBD2. Trimming removed 1 base from V and 8 bases from J; junction bases left unmatched: 9. Germline-derived CDR1 and CDR2 are MGHRA and YSYEKL. This CDR3 region has 16 residues. CDR3 DNA sequence: TGCGCCAGCAGCCAAGTTGTCGCTAGCGGGGAATATGAGCAGTTCTTC. Amino acid sequence: CASSQVVASGEYEQFF.

The V gene is TRBV5-5, the J gene TRBJ2-3; 10 bases are a match to TRBD1. Germline lookup yields CDR1 SGHKS and CDR2 YYEKEE (reference sequence). The CDR3 is made up of 16 amino acids. The junction had 3 bases not matched to a gene; V was cut back by 1 base and J by 1 base. CDR3 bases: TGTGCCAGCAGCTTGTCCGGGACAGGGGGCACAGATACGCAGTATTTT. It is translated as CASSLSGTGGTDTQYF.

This rearrangement joins TRBV9 to TRBJ1-2; D not certain. V was clipped by 3 bases and J by 8 bases, with 14 bases between them. Per the germline V gene, CDR1 is SGDLS and CDR2 is YYNGEE. This CDR3 has 13 amino acids. For the CDR3, the DNA is TGTGCCAGCAGCGAACACGGGGTCGGCGGCTACACCTTC. This codes for CASSEHGVGGYTF.

The chain couples TRBV28 to TRBJ2-5; 11 bases line up with TRBD2. This CDR3 spans 16 amino acids. From germline, CDR1 is MDHEN and CDR2 SYDVKM. J was trimmed by 4 bases and V by 7 bases; bases with no gene match: 11. DNA for the CDR3: TGTGCCAGCACGACAGGGTCCGGACTAGCGGGAGAGACCCAGTACTTC. Its translation: CASTTGSGLAGETQYF.

The chain has TRBV7-9 and TRBJ2-5, with TRBD2 as a possible D gene (6 bases). The CDR3 runs 13 residues. The V gene's germline CDR1 is SEHNR and CDR2 FQNEAQ (reference sequence). V was pared by 3 bases and J by 5 bases, with 10 bases between. This CDR3 reads CASSFRGSETQYF. The CDR3 DNA is TGTGCCAGCAGCTTTCGGGGGTCCGAGACCCAGTACTTC.

V and J are TRBV3-1 (or the pseudogene TRBV3-2) and TRBJ2-1; perhaps TRBD2 as D (6 bases). Germline assignment: CDR1 LGHDT and CDR2 YNNKEL (reference sequence). The CDR3 consists of 21 residues. Deletions cut 3 bases from V and 5 bases from J, with 32 bases between. The CDR3 DNA follows: TGTGCCAGCAGCCAGCCCGCCCGGGACTCCATTCCCGATCGAGAACACAATGAGCAGTTCTTC. This translates into CASSQPARDSIPDREHNEQFF.

This rearrangement joins TRBV6-1 to TRBJ2-7; possible D gene TRBD1, 5 bases. V lost 1 base and J 0 bases, leaving 13 bases between the germline ends. CDR1 and CDR2 from the germline V gene are MNHNS and SASEGT. The CDR3 consists of 16 residues. As DNA, the CDR3 is TGTGCCAGCAGTGAAGAAGACAGTGCTAGCTCCTACGAGCAGTACGTC. Translated, it gives CASSEEDSASSYEQYV.

The chain has TRBV5-1 and TRBJ2-2; D is unclear. Trimming left V 0 bases short and J 2 bases short, with 8 bases between. The V gene's germline CDR1 is SGHRS and CDR2 YFSETQ. The CDR3 sequence is 15 residues long. The CDR3 nucleotides read TGCGCCAGCAGCTTGGTTCAGGCTAACACCGGGGAGCTGTTTTTT. The encoded protein is CASSLVQANTGELFF.

The chain has TRBV6-6 and TRBJ1-5; D unclear. V gave up 3 bases and J gave up 1 base, with 13 bases separating them. The CDR3 loop spans 16 amino acids. The V gene's germline CDR1 is MNHNY and CDR2 SVGAGI (reference sequence). CDR3 DNA: TGTGCCAGCAGTTATTTGGGGTACTCGAGCAATCAGCCCCAGCATTTT. It codes for CASSYLGYSSNQPQHF.